The 10 T cell receptor beta chains presented below share a single source sample, sequenced in a study of CD8+CD57+ T cells in acquired aplastic anemia. Using genomic DNA as the template, TCR beta VDJ and CDR3 profiling was carried out. One entry per CDR3 protein results from TCRdb running MiXCR on the reads. Here the sample spans some 180,000 distinct CDR3 sequences, 40% to 55% being singletons. Sequencing was performed on sorted CD4+, CD8+, or CD8+CD57+ T cells (not recorded which) from PBMCs. Every receptor here comes from a human donor in good health.

This rearrangement joins TRBV15 to TRBJ2-5; 8 bases align to TRBD2. The CDR3 length is 14 residues. Trimming took 5 bases from V and 4 from J; bases not matched to a gene: 6. Germline V gives CDR1 LNHNV, CDR2 YYDKDF (reference sequence). The CDR3 loop reads CATSGGGSLETQYF. In nucleotides, the CDR3 is TGTGCCACCAGCGGCGGGGGGAGTTTAGAGACCCAGTACTTC.

This CDR3 reads CAIMGGRQGDYEQYF. CDR3 sequence (DNA): TGTGCCATCATGGGGGGGAGACAGGGCGACTACGAGCAGTACTTC. The chain links TRBV10-3 to TRBJ2-7, with D perhaps matching TRBD1 or TRBD2 (7 bases each). This CDR3 is built from 15 residues. The V end lost 7 bases, the J end lost 3 bases, and 19 bases lay between the germline ends. In germline, CDR1 is ENHRY, CDR2 SYGVKD.

The sample holds many counts of this clonotype. As the CDR3 is not closed by the conserved phenylalanine or tryptophan, this likely results from a read error. It is unclear where the CDR3 begins or ends on the DNA, so no DNA is shown, and the CDR3 is as TCRdb lists it. The genes are TRBV29-1 and TRBJ2-5; no check of the table's D call, TRBD2, against the DNA was made. The germline V gene has CDR1 SQVTM and CDR2 ANQGSEA. The CDR3 contains 13 residues when both ends are counted. The CDR3 region is CSVELGEHLARCL.

The genes are TRBV25-1 and TRBJ1-3, with D unclear. Deletions cut 8 bases from V and 2 bases from J, with 4 bases between. The CDR3 consists of 11 residues. Per the germline V gene, CDR1 is MGHDK and CDR2 is SYGVNS. The CDR3 DNA sequence: TGTGCCAGCGGAACTGGAAACACCATATATTTT. Encoded protein: CASGTGNTIYF.

The chain carries TRBV29-1 and TRBJ1-1, with TRBD1 matching over 7 bases. The CDR3 totals 13 residues. With V trimmed by 7 bases and J by 5 bases, 10 bases remained unmatched. The germline V gene encodes CDR1 SQVTM and CDR2 ANQGSEA. DNA for the CDR3: TGCAGCGCTATGGGCCCGACAGGGACTGAAGCTTTCTTT. It codes for CSAMGPTGTEAFF.

This clonotype has ten or more counts. The chain uses TRBV6-1 and TRBJ2-3; D ambiguous. Germline lookup yields CDR1 MNHNS and CDR2 SASEGT. Trimming cost V 5 bases and J 3 bases, with 3 bases left between them. This CDR3 contains 11 residues. CDR3 in amino acids: CASSKTDTQYF. As DNA, the CDR3 is TGTGCCAGCAGTAAGACAGATACGCAGTATTTT.

This clonotype was found many times. V usage is TRBV25-1 and J usage is TRBJ2-7; D not resolved. Germline CDR1 MGHDK, CDR2 SYGVNS. This CDR3 has 15 residues. The V and J ends lost 3 bases and 0 bases respectively, with 12 bases between them. The CDR3 sequence is CASSDAHWTSYEQYF. The CDR3, as DNA: TGTGCCAGCAGTGACGCGCACTGGACCTCCTACGAGCAGTACTTC.

This clonotype appeared many times. This rearrangement joins TRBV20-1 to TRBJ2-7; 8 bases map to TRBD2. CDR3 size: 13 residues. With V trimmed by 3 bases and J by 4 bases, 5 bases remained unmatched. Per germline, CDR1 DFQATT and CDR2 SNEGSKA (reference sequence). DNA of the CDR3: TGCAGTGCTAGGAAAGCGGGAGCGTACGAGCAGTACTTC. Translated: CSARKAGAYEQYF.

The genes are TRBV20-1 and TRBJ2-6, with no clear D. This CDR3 spans 15 amino acids. V lost 6 bases and J lost 2, with 14 bases in between. CDR1 and CDR2 from the germline V gene are DFQATT and SNEGSKA (reference sequence). The DNA of the CDR3 is TGCAGTGCGGAGCCTCAGGTAGCTGGGGCCAACGTCCTGACTTTC. Protein product: CSAEPQVAGANVLTF.

This clonotype has a count of ten or more. The V call is TRBV11-2, the J call TRBJ2-3, with TRBD2 identical over 9 bases. This CDR3 comprises 17 residues. V was pared by 1 base and J by 2 bases, with 7 bases of the junction left unmatched. Germline CDR1 SGHAT, CDR2 FQNNGV. Here the CDR3 DNA reads TGTGCCAGCAGCTTAGGCGGAGCGGGAGGCCCCACAGATACGCAGTATTTT. It translates to CASSLGGAGGPTDTQYF.